A selection of T cell receptor beta chains follows, all from one sample in a study of technical replicates of blood from several donors. Data came from immunoSEQ multiplex PCR; TCRdb stores just in-frame clones and leaves some out. The sample has 60,000 or so clones, 87% seen once. The sequencing input was PBMCs. These receptors all come from a human donor in good health. Some clones in this sample may be carry-over from other donors' samples. Each CDR3 is given with its conserved first and last residue. The D gene is left open where the match is weak. Some rows mark clone size as missing; the rest say once, few, many or name a class of expanded clone.

TRBJ2-6,TRBV4-2,.,TRBD1,CASSQRTTGGSGANILTF,TGTGCCAGCAGCCAGAGAACCACAGGGGGCTCTGGGGCCAACATCCTGACTTTC
TRBJ2-7,TRBV6-1,.,TRBD2,CASSEPRGQADWASGGLYEQYF,TGTGCCAGCAGTGAACCACGGGGGCAGGCTGACTGGGCGAGCGGGGGGCTCTACGAGCAGTACTTC
TRBJ1-1,TRBV7-6,.,.,CASSLGRVNTEAFF,TGTGCCAGCAGCTTAGGCCGGGTAAACACTGAAGCTTTCTTT
TRBJ1-5,TRBV7-2,once,TRBD1,CASSTGTGGNQPQHF,TGTGCCAGCAGCACCGGGACAGGGGGCAATCAGCCCCAGCATTTT
TRBJ1-1,TRBV19,.,TRBD1,CASSPPRGLRTEAFF,TGTGCCAGTAGTCCACCCAGGGGGCTACGCACTGAAGCTTTCTTT
TRBJ2-7,TRBV7-9,.,.,CASSLITRQGFYEQYF,TGTGCCAGCAGCTTAATCACTCGGCAGGGCTTCTACGAGCAGTACTTC
TRBJ1-6,TRBV30,.,TRBD1,CAGTGSYNSPLHF,TGTGCCGGGACAGGATCCTATAATTCACCCCTCCACTTT
TRBJ1-2,TRBV5-4,.,.,CASSGQGLYGYTF,TGTGCCAGCAGCGGGCAGGGACTCTATGGCTACACCTTC
TRBJ2-3,TRBV19,.,.,CASSIGTSGYTQYF,TGTGCCAGTAGTATAGGGACTTCCGGCTATACGCAGTATTTT
TRBJ1-1,TRBV6-5,.,.,CASSYRVGVGVAEAFF,TGTGCCAGCAGTTACAGGGTCGGGGTGGGAGTCGCTGAAGCTTTCTTT
TRBJ2-1,TRBV18,.,TRBD1,CASSVTQGGNNEQFF,TGTGCCAGCTCCGTAACACAGGGGGGAAACAATGAGCAGTTCTTC
TRBJ1-6,TRBV19,.,TRBD1,CASSRGQGDASPLHF,TGTGCCAGTAGTCGCGGACAGGGGGACGCTTCACCCCTCCACTTT
TRBJ2-3,TRBV2,.,TRBD1,CASSLDRGINTQYF,TGTGCCAGCAGTCTTGACAGGGGGATTAATACGCAGTATTTT
TRBJ1-6,TRBV25-1,once,.,CASSRGLALHF,TGTGCCAGCAGTCGCGGGTTGGCCCTCCACTTT
TRBJ1-4,TRBV7-9,.,.,CASSPSGRGEKLFF,TGTGCCAGCAGCCCCTCGGGGAGGGGCGAAAAACTGTTTTTT
TRBJ2-5,TRBV6-5,.,TRBD1,CASRITGVETQYF,TGTGCCAGCAGGATAACAGGGGTCGAGACCCAGTACTTC
TRBJ2-5,TRBV7-3,.,.,CASSYDGRGEQETQYF,TGTGCCAGCAGCTACGATGGGAGGGGGGAACAAGAGACCCAGTACTTC
TRBJ2-4,TRBV30,.,TRBD2,CAWSPGLAGQNIQYF,TGTGCCTGGAGCCCGGGACTAGCGGGACAAAACATTCAGTACTTC
TRBJ2-1,TRBV2,.,TRBD2,CATDGRGLGKGNNEQFF,TGTGCCACCGACGGGCGAGGACTAGGGAAGGGGAACAATGAGCAGTTCTTC
TRBJ2-1,TRBV5-8,.,.,CASLLYSYNEQFF,TGTGCCAGCCTGCTCTACTCCTACAATGAGCAGTTCTTC
TRBJ2-3,TRBV2,.,TRBD2,CASRAGTSGSSSTDTQYF,TGTGCCAGCAGAGCCGGGACTAGCGGGTCCTCTAGCACAGATACGCAGTATTTT
TRBJ2-1,TRBV4-2,.,.,CASSQELGERRQFF,TGTGCCAGCAGCCAAGAATTAGGAGAGCGGAGGCAGTTCTTC
TRBJ1-6,TRBV11-2,.,TRBD1,CASSFKTGQGGGPLHF,TGTGCCAGCAGTTTTAAAACCGGACAGGGAGGGGGTCCCCTCCACTTT
TRBJ2-5,TRBV20-1,.,.,CSASKETQYF,TGCAGTGCTAGCAAAGAGACCCAGTACTTC
TRBJ1-2,TRBV5-8,.,.,CASSFTGYVAYGYTF,TGTGCCAGCAGCTTCACAGGGTACGTAGCCTATGGCTACACCTTC
TRBJ1-3,TRBV6-1,.,.,CAARLISGNTIYF,TGTGCCGCCCGGTTAATTTCTGGAAACACCATATATTTT
TRBJ2-2,TRBV9,once,.,CASSVAGGTGELFF,TGTGCCAGCAGCGTAGCCGGGGGAACCGGGGAGCTGTTTTTT
TRBJ2-1,TRBV2,once,TRBD1,CAIQGTVLSNEQFF,TGTGCCATCCAGGGGACAGTTCTCTCCAATGAGCAGTTCTTC
TRBJ2-3,TRBV30,.,TRBD2,CAWSASGSTDTQYF,TGTGCCTGGAGTGCTAGCGGGAGCACAGATACGCAGTATTTT
TRBJ1-5,TRBV7-2,.,.,CASSFSYGNQPQHF,TGTGCCAGCAGCTTCAGTTACGGCAATCAGCCCCAGCATTTT
TRBJ2-7,TRBV9,many,.,CASSPRVAEDEQYF,TGTGCCAGCAGCCCCCGGGTCGCCGAGGACGAGCAGTACTTC
TRBJ2-1,TRBV27,.,TRBD1,CASSLGTGDNEQFF,TGTGCCAGCAGTTTAGGGACAGGGGATAATGAGCAGTTCTTC
TRBJ2-5,TRBV9,.,TRBD2,CASSKGLAGVETQYF,TGTGCCAGCAGCAAGGGACTAGCGGGGGTGGAGACCCAGTACTTC
TRBJ1-2,TRBV7-9,.,.,CASSLMGPANYGYTF,TGTGCCAGCAGCTTAATGGGGCCAGCTAACTATGGCTACACCTTC
TRBJ2-2,TRBV18,.,.,CASSPRLVVDTGELFF,TGTGCCAGCTCACCACGACTAGTAGTGGACACCGGGGAGCTGTTTTTT
TRBJ2-2,TRBV7-6,.,TRBD1,CASSLAQTGLGELFF,TGTGCCAGCAGCTTAGCCCAGACAGGGTTGGGGGAGCTGTTTTTT
TRBJ2-7,TRBV30,once,.,CAWGVGATKQYF,TGTGCCTGGGGGGTGGGGGCTACGAAACAGTACTTC
TRBJ1-2,TRBV5-1,.,TRBD1,CASSMTGYNYGYTF,TGCGCCAGCAGTATGACAGGGTATAACTATGGCTACACCTTC
TRBJ1-2,TRBV5-8,.,TRBD1,CASSWTRGRANYGYTF,TGTGCCAGCAGCTGGACGAGGGGGCGCGCTAACTATGGCTACACCTTC
TRBJ2-7,TRBV9,.,TRBD2,CASSARGLDYEQYF,TGTGCCAGCAGCGCGCGTGGACTAGACTACGAGCAGTACTTC
TRBJ2-1,TRBV19,.,TRBD2,CASSIGTSGYSYNEQFF,TGTGCCAGTAGTATAGGAACTAGCGGATACTCCTACAATGAGCAGTTCTTC